A single TCR beta chain is shown here with its context. The sample is drawn from a study of blood T cells in healthy people across ages. Together with a sample-barcoded 5' primer, a J-beta primer mix was included in a second PCR lasting roughly 6 to 12 cycles. MiXCR, applied by TCRdb to the 5' RACE reads, yields one record per CDR3 protein. The table shows over a million distinct CDR3 sequences, with less than 25% occurring only once. The same sample was also studied in work on T cells of mothers and their children.

The sample comprised blood. The sequence came from a girl aged 2-10 years in good health.

The CDR3 here is CASSLKLLLTGFDGYTF. CDR3 coding DNA: TGTGCCAGCAGTTTAAAGCTTCTCCTAACAGGGTTTGATGGCTACACCTTC. The rearrangement links TRBV28 to TRBJ1-2; D may be TRBD1 (6 bases). This CDR3 is 17 amino acids long. Germline loops: CDR1 MDHEN, CDR2 SYDVKM. V was shortened by 2 bases and J by 6 bases, with 22 bases between the two germline ends.